The source of this T cell receptor (beta chain) is a study of T-cell memory formation after mild COVID-19. This clonotype came up a few times. What it recognizes is unknown. Using constant-segment primers, 5'RACE produced TCR alpha and TCR beta cDNA libraries carrying sample barcodes and UMIs. TCRdb called the 5' RACE reads again in MiXCR, with one record for every CDR3 protein. The sample contains more than 80,000 distinct CDR3 sequences, 12% of which appear only once. Between the trimmed V and J ends, which lost 6 bases and 10 bases, there was a span of 12 bases. The CDR3 covers 11 residues. Study findings and constraints: Within pre-infection memory, some responding clones were found, suggesting cross-reactive memory joined.

The source is an adult woman who had mild COVID-19 (a few samples of this study predate the infection). Cell type and time point are not known. The sample taken for sequencing was PBMCs or a T cell subset sorted from them (not recorded which). The chain combines TRBV12-3 or TRBV12-4 with TRBJ1-2; D unclear. The CDR3 nucleotides read TGTGCCAGCAGGGATACAGAGTCCTACACCTTC. It translates to CASRDTESYTF.